This section outlines one T cell receptor (beta chain) sequence together with its context. Its binding antigen is unknown. Compared with germline, one end of the junction differs, possibly owing to a read error. Library generation was performed with PCR. Sequencing used an Illumina HiSeq 2500. To reduce PCR and sequencing biases, unique molecular identifiers were incorporated into the TCR beta cDNA libraries. Some 500,000 cDNA molecules were obtained per 1 to 10 million input T cells, so each molecule approximated one T cell. Patient libraries were prepared and sequenced with the same protocol used for the earlier healthy control dataset. Within a given batch, samples were prepared together, multiplexed and sequenced on the same HiSeq lane. From the authors' description of their analysis: Raw barcoded reads were processed with MIGEC, and single-read molecular identifier groups were discarded before consensus assembly and CDR3 extraction. Clonotype tables were post-analysed with VDJtools, normalizing diversity by down-sampling all datasets to the smallest sample size. In repertoire overlap clustering, CDR3 amino acid sequences, but not nucleotide sequences, were matched to correct batch-related cross-sample contamination. TCRdb reanalyzed the raw reads on its own, using fastp at Q25 for trimming and MiXCR for clone calling, and kept in-frame beta chains. Records with the same CDR3 protein are collapsed into one entry carrying the most frequent genes and DNA. The V and J calls and clone size are TCRdb's, not the authors'. The sample includes about 620,000 distinct CDR3 sequences, with about 40% observed a single time. The ten largest clones add up to about 1.8% of the sample.

Based on the germline V gene (reference sequence), the CDR1 and CDR2 sequences are DFQATT and SNEGSKA. The CDR3 has 14 amino acids, counting the end cysteine and phenylalanine. This entry keeps only the CDR3 DNA: 42 bases, framed from base 1. The sample originates from a study of post-analysis software for immune sequencing data (dated by TCRdb to 2013 to 2016). General notes on the study: Recorded disease courses included relapsing-remitting, secondary progressive and progressive-relapsing multiple sclerosis, with some patients lacking subtype annotation. A subset of samples was prepared in parallel using single-end sample barcoding, then pooled and co-amplified after Illumina adapter ligation. The patient repertoires were set against ten to eleven previously published healthy control repertoires from donors whose ages ranged from 6 to 25 years.

TCR beta repertoires were profiled from peripheral blood of 13 young patients with multiple sclerosis to demonstrate the VDJtools post-analysis software. The patients with multiple sclerosis were children and adolescents between about 6 and 15 years of age. The investigation overall reported the following: Patients showed significantly higher frequencies than controls for five TRBV segments, among them TRBV5-6, TRBV5-1 and TRBV20-1. Normalized Chao1 diversity was significantly lower in multiple sclerosis patients than controls, suggesting substantial peripheral T-cell clonal expansion. The control group was slightly older than the multiple sclerosis patient group. Direct clustering with F measure showed strong co-clustering of samples prepared in the same batch, prompting a batch-effect correction.

The chain couples TRBV20-1 to TRBJ1-1; TRBD1 is a weak D gene call, 6 bases matching. The specimen was blood. The TCR sequence derives from a girl aged 5-17 years with multiple sclerosis. In nucleotides, the sequence is TGCAGTGCCAGAGACCGGGCGGGGGCGGTTGAAGCTTTCTTT. Its translation is CSARDRAGAVEAFF.